Listed below are T cell receptor beta chains from one sample, sequenced in a study of cytomegalovirus exposure and HLA in healthy donors. Measured with immunoSEQ multiplex PCR; TCRdb has only the in-frame clones, and not every one. The top ten hold over 4.5% of the sample, which has 95,000 to 110,000 clones, around a tenth seen once. The sample taken for sequencing was PBMCs. The receptors come from a middle-aged man in good health and CMV-seropositive. The CDR3 runs from the conserved cysteine through the conserved F or W. A D gene is named only where the DNA matches it firmly. The listing skips clone size in some rows; elsewhere it reads once, few, many or a size class.

V gene	J gene	D gene	clone size	CDR3 DNA	CDR3 protein
TRBV7-2	TRBJ2-1	TRBD2	few	TGTGCCAGCAGTCCAGGGACTAGCGGGATCCATGAGCAGTTCTTC	CASSPGTSGIHEQFF
TRBV29-1	TRBJ2-1	TRBD1	-	TGCAGCGTTAACAGGGGCGGTGAGCAGTTCTTC	CSVNRGGEQFF
TRBV7-9	TRBJ1-2	TRBD1	-	TGTGCCAGCCCCTCCGACAGGGGGTATGGCTACACCTTC	CASPSDRGYGYTF
TRBV9	TRBJ2-1	TRBD2	few	TGTGCCAGCAGCGTACTGGCGGGAGGGCCTAGTGAGCAGTTCTTC	CASSVLAGGPSEQFF
TRBV27	TRBJ1-5	-	few	TGTGCCAGCAGTTTGGACACTTATCAGCCCCAGCATTTT	CASSLDTYQPQHF
TRBV5-1	TRBJ2-5	TRBD2	-	TGCGCCAGCAGCACGGGACTAGCGGGAGGAGAGACCCAGTACTTC	CASSTGLAGGETQYF
TRBV2	TRBJ2-7	TRBD2	few	TGTGCCAGCAGAGGGACTAGCGGGAGGGCCTACGAGCAGTACTTC	CASRGTSGRAYEQYF
TRBV27	TRBJ2-1	-	-	TGTGCCAGCAGCCATCACAATGAGCAGTTCTTC	CASSHHNEQFF
TRBV11-2	TRBJ2-4	TRBD2	few	TGTGCCAGCAGTTCCAGACCCGAGGCGAGCGGGACCCGAAACATTCAGTACTTC	CASSSRPEASGTRNIQYF
TRBV7-9	TRBJ1-1	-	-	TGTGCCAGCAGCTTGCGACAATCTCTCACTGAAGCTTTCTTT	CASSLRQSLTEAFF
TRBV12-5	TRBJ2-3	TRBD2	few	TGTGCTAGTGCGACTAGCGCATTCACAGATACGCAGTATTTT	CASATSAFTDTQYF
TRBV7-2	TRBJ2-7	TRBD1	-	TGTGCCAGCAGCACCCGACAGGGGCCCCCCTACGAGCAGTACTTC	CASSTRQGPPYEQYF
TRBV19	TRBJ1-1	-	few	TGTGCCAGTAGCTTACTCCAGAACACTGAAGCTTTCTTT	CASSLLQNTEAFF
TRBV19	TRBJ1-1	TRBD1	-	TGTGCCAGTAGTTACAGGGGGCTGAACACTGAAGCTTTCTTT	CASSYRGLNTEAFF
TRBV25-1	TRBJ1-4	TRBD1	-	TGTGCCAGCAGCGGACCCCAACAGGGGGCTAATGAAAAACTGTTTTTT	CASSGPQQGANEKLFF
TRBV25-1	TRBJ2-5	TRBD2	-	TGTGCCAGCAGTGTTTTGGCAAGCGGGAATGGAGGGACCCAGTACTTC	CASSVLASGNGGTQYF
TRBV18	TRBJ2-7	-	-	TGTGCCAGCTCACCACGGGGGGACGACATTACGCAGCAGTACTTC	CASSPRGDDITQQYF
TRBV27	TRBJ2-1	TRBD2	few	TGTGCCAGCAGTTTGACTAGCGGGAACCACAATGAGCAGTTCTTC	CASSLTSGNHNEQFF
TRBV21-1	TRBJ2-3	-	few	TGTGCCAGCAGCATCGCGGACAGGGAGAGATCGGATACGCAGTATTTT	CASSIADRERSDTQYF
TRBV5-6	TRBJ2-1	-	-	TGTGCCAGCAGCCTTCTGACAGCATACAATGAGCAGTTCTTC	CASSLLTAYNEQFF
TRBV5-4	TRBJ2-3	TRBD2	few	TGTGCCAGCAGCTGGGGGACTAGCGGGCAACTAGATACGCAGTATTTT	CASSWGTSGQLDTQYF
TRBV6-6	TRBJ1-4	-	many	TGTGCCAGTTCACACACAGGGCCGGCTAATGAAAAACTGTTTTTT	CASSHTGPANEKLFF
TRBV4-1	TRBJ1-3	-	-	TGCGCCAGCAGCCAAGACAGATTCTCTGGAAACACCATATATTTT	CASSQDRFSGNTIYF